Listed here are 16 T cell receptor beta chains from one sample, sequenced in a study of preoperative IRX-2 immunotherapy in early breast cancer. The table came from immunoSEQ multiplex PCR; TCRdb's copy has only in-frame clones and leaves some out. The sample lists some 29,000 clones, around 89% occurring once. Treatment indicated: preoperative locoregional IRX-2 cytokine immunotherapy. The sample was taken from a patient treated with IRX-2 immunotherapy. Receptors were obtained from a human donor with breast cancer.

This chain links TRBV4-3 with TRBJ1-1; D gene unclear. Germline CDR1 reads LGHNA; CDR2 reads YSLEER. Trimming took 1 base from V and 0 from J, leaving 6 bases between them. This CDR3 region has 14 residues. This CDR3 reads CASSQGWMNTEAFF. The CDR3 DNA follows: TGCGCCAGCAGCCAAGGGTGGATGAACACTGAAGCTTTCTTT.

The chain couples TRBV11-2 to TRBJ2-5; 12 bases fit TRBD2. This CDR3 contains 17 residues. Germline V gene sequence: CDR1 SGHAT, CDR2 FQNNGV. V was clipped by 4 bases and J by 6 bases; unmatched bases: 12. CDR3 in amino acids: CASSYGLAGRVIQTQYF. The DNA of the CDR3 is TGTGCCAGCAGCTATGGACTAGCGGGAAGGGTGATACAGACCCAGTACTTC.

V usage is TRBV19 and J usage is TRBJ2-5, with 10 bases that match TRBD1. CDR1 LNHDA and CDR2 SQIVND come from the germline V gene (reference sequence). The J segment lost 5 bases and the V segment lost 6 bases, leaving 6 bases of the junction unmatched. This CDR3 region has 14 residues. CDR3 loop: CASRRTGGSETQYF. As DNA, the CDR3 is TGTGCCAGTAGAAGGACAGGGGGATCGGAGACCCAGTACTTC.

This sequence joins TRBV6-1 and TRBJ1-5; a weak D match, TRBD1 (6 bases). V shed 5 bases and J shed 6 bases, with 14 bases lying between them. This CDR3 is 14 amino acids long. CDR1 is MNHNS, CDR2 SASEGT, per germline. The CDR3 sequence: CASSRRGSGQPQHF. CDR3 sequence (DNA): TGTGCCAGCAGTAGGAGGGGGTCGGGTCAGCCCCAGCATTTT.

This chain joins TRBV7-2 and TRBJ2-3; possibly TRBD2 for D (7 bases). Germline V gene lookup returns CDR1 SGHTA and CDR2 FQGNSA. The CDR3 contains 15 residues. The V end was cut by 8 bases, the J end by 5 bases, with 20 bases between. The chain's CDR3 is CASGLGGGRKDTQYF. For the CDR3, the DNA is TGTGCCAGCGGCCTTGGGGGGGGCCGAAAAGATACGCAGTATTTT. Drawing the rest from reference TRBV7-2 and TRBJ2-3, the complete variable domain is GAGVSQSPSNKVTEKGKDVELRCDPISGHTALYWYRQSLGQGLEFLIYFQGNSAPDKSGLPSDRFSAERTGGSVSTLTIQRTQQEDSAVYLCASGLGGGRKDTQYFGPGTRLTVL.

The V call is TRBV25-1, the J call TRBJ2-2; 10 bases are shared with TRBD1. The CDR3 is 16 amino acids. Germline V lookup: CDR1 MGHDK, CDR2 SYGVNS. V gave up 4 bases and J gave up 2 bases; unmatched junction bases: 4. The CDR3 protein is CASSARQGANTGELFF. The CDR3 DNA is TGTGCCAGCAGTGCCCGACAGGGGGCCAACACCGGGGAGCTGTTTTTT. Full variable domain (outside the CDR3, taken from reference TRBV25-1 and TRBJ2-2): EADIYQTPRYLVIGTGKKITLECSQTMGHDKMYWYQQDPGMELHLIHYSYGVNSTEKGDLSSESTVSRIRTEHFPLTLESARPSHTSQYLCASSARQGANTGELFFGEGSRLTVL.

This chain links TRBV5-1 with TRBJ1-5; D not resolved. V gave up 0 bases and J gave up 4 bases, with 5 bases separating them. Germline CDR1 and CDR2: SGHRS and YFSETQ. The length of the CDR3 is 13 residues. DNA for the CDR3: TGCGCCAGCAGCTTGGAACAGAATCAGCCCCAGCATTTT. Its translation: CASSLEQNQPQHF.

The chain employs TRBV5-1 and TRBJ2-3, with 10 nucleotides matching TRBD1. The V and J ends lost 3 bases and 0 bases, in that order; junction bases with no gene match: 1. Germline V CDR1 and CDR2: SGHRS, YFSETQ. There are 15 residues in the CDR3. The CDR3 loop is CASSSTGGSTDTQYF. Written as DNA, the CDR3 is TGCGCCAGCAGCTCGACAGGGGGCAGCACAGATACGCAGTATTTT.

The J gene is TRBJ2-1, the V gene TRBV18, with 9 positions matching TRBD2. The CDR3 has 15 residues. Germline trimming cut 4 bases from V and 8 bases from J; bases unmatched to any gene: 9. Germline CDR1 is KGHSH and CDR2 is LQKENI. The CDR3 DNA follows: TGTGCCAGCTCACGTGGACTAGCGCAAGGCCATGAGCAGTTCTTC. Residues: CASSRGLAQGHEQFF.

In this sample, this clone turned up once. The rearrangement joins TRBV27 to TRBJ2-1; 7 nucleotides match TRBD2. The V segment lost 2 bases and the J segment 7 bases; nucleotides outside the gene matches: 2. CDR1 is MNHEY, CDR2 SMNVEV, per germline (reference sequence). This CDR3 is 13 amino acids long. Here the CDR3 DNA reads TGTGCCAGCAGTTTACGGGGGGAAAATGAGCAGTTCTTC. The encoded protein is CASSLRGENEQFF.

The chain recombines TRBV19 with TRBJ2-1; 10 nucleotides line up with TRBD2. J gave up 2 bases and V 5 bases, and 6 bases lay outside the gene matches. This CDR3 is 16 amino acids long. Germline V lookup: CDR1 LNHDA, CDR2 SQIVND (reference sequence). CDR3 DNA: TGTGCCAGTAGTCCTCAAAGCGGGAGGGCCTACAATGAGCAGTTCTTC. Amino acid sequence: CASSPQSGRAYNEQFF.

The count of this clone is one. The V call is TRBV18, the J call TRBJ1-3; 7 bases map to TRBD1. The CDR3 has 15 residues. CDR1 and CDR2 from the germline V gene are KGHSH and LQKENI. After removal of 4 bases from V and 1 base from J, the junction contained 4 bases not matched to a gene. CDR3 DNA sequence: TGTGCCAGCTCACGACAGGGCGATTCTGGAAACACCATATATTTT. Translating it yields CASSRQGDSGNTIYF. Looking up the rest from reference TRBV18 and TRBJ1-3 gives the full variable domain: NAGVMQNPRHLVRRRGQEARLRCSPMKGHSHVYWYRQLPEEGLKFMVYLQKENIIDESGMPKERFSAEFPKEGPSILRIQQVVRGDSAAYFCASSRQGDSGNTIYFGEGSWLTVV.

The rearrangement links TRBV7-8 to TRBJ2-3; 12 bases map to TRBD2. CDR1 SGHVS and CDR2 FQNEAQ come from the germline V gene. V was clipped by 2 bases and J by 5 bases; unmatched bases: 14. The CDR3 runs 19 residues. The CDR3: CASSLPFRLAGGQKDTQYF. The CDR3 nucleotides are TGTGCCAGCAGCTTACCGTTCCGTCTAGCGGGGGGGCAGAAAGATACGCAGTATTTT.

The gene calls are TRBV7-9 and TRBJ2-3; 7 bases align to TRBD2. From germline, CDR1 is SEHNR and CDR2 FQNEAQ (reference sequence). Trimming took 1 base from V and 3 from J; bases not matched to a gene: 4. The CDR3 has 15 amino acids. The CDR3 is CASSLEAGMTDTQYF. CDR3 nucleotides: TGTGCCAGCAGCTTAGAAGCGGGAATGACAGATACGCAGTATTTT.

This clone was recorded only once. The chain employs TRBV27 and TRBJ1-1; D is possibly TRBD1 (6 bases). Between the trimmed V and J ends, which lost 5 bases and 1 base, there was a span of 11 bases. The CDR3 covers 14 residues. CDR1 and CDR2 from the germline V gene are MNHEY and SMNVEV (reference sequence). The CDR3 DNA sequence: TGTGCCAGCAGTGCGGCGGGACAGAACACTGAAGCTTTCTTT. This translates into CASSAAGQNTEAFF.

This chain links TRBV18 with TRBJ1-2; possible D gene TRBD1, 6 bases. Deletions cut 2 bases from V and 1 base from J, with 11 bases between. This CDR3 has 15 amino acids. Germline values: CDR1 KGHSH, CDR2 LQKENI. The CDR3 DNA follows: TGTGCCAGCTCACCAAGGACAGTTATTAACTATGGCTACACCTTC. Amino acids: CASSPRTVINYGYTF.